This TCR beta chain was profiled in a study of CD8 T cells in Susac syndrome (dated by TCRdb to 2018 to 2020). Some background on the complete study: Repertoire sequencing was used to test whether CD8+ T cell activation and differentiation in Susac syndrome was antigen driven. Findings and caveats that apply to the study as a whole: The study acknowledged that relatively few individuals were included in the TCR sequencing and HLA analysis.

Peripheral blood CD8+ and CD4+ T cells from healthy donors, Susac syndrome patients and multiple sclerosis patients were profiled using high-throughput TCR beta sequencing. Healthy donors were age- and sex-matched controls. Bulk CD8+ and CD4+ T cells were purified by magnetic negative isolation, whereas CD8+ TEMRA cells were enriched by FACS. Blood was collected in EDTA tubes and processed within 24 hours, with PBMCs isolated through density gradient centrifugation. PBMCs intended for TCR sequencing were cryopreserved in liquid nitrogen and were subsequently thawed in a 37 degrees C water bath. The sorted or isolated CD4+, CD8+ and CD8+ TEMRA cells reached a purity of at least 90%. For this chain, trimming is 0 bases at the V end and 0 bases at the J end, and the number of junction bases without a gene match is 5. The CDR3, cysteine through phenylalanine, is 18 amino acids long. Only the CDR3 DNA stays, 54 bases, in frame from base 1. The CDR1 and CDR2 encoded by the germline V gene are LGHNA and YNFKEQ.

RNA was extracted with the RNeasy kit and about 0.45 to 1 ug was reverse transcribed using random hexamers. The immunoSEQ multiplex PCR assay, covering 54 Vbeta and 13 Jbeta segments, was used to amplify TCR beta CDR3 regions. Bias from PCR amplification was corrected by using a synthetic template baseline for primer optimization and for computational correction. The authors processed their data as follows. Reads were annotated to V, D and J genes according to IMGT and were analyzed with immunoSEQ Analyzer, with only productive sequences retained. To calculate clonality, Shannon entropy was normalized by log2 of the number of productive unique sequences and then subtracted from one. Public and private clones were assessed among the 100 most prevalent clones of each patient and control. Clones were defined as Susac-specific if absent from the healthy and MS cohorts, from under 1,200 published viral clones and from other ImmuneACCESS disease sequences. Using fastp trimming at Q25 and MiXCR clonotype assembly, TCRdb reanalyzed the public sequencing data and kept in-frame beta chains. Rows matching on CDR3 protein sequence are summarized as one entry with the most common DNA and genes. These V and J calls rely on TCRdb rather than the paper's analysis. This sample comprises about 110,000 distinct CDR3 sequences, about 95% of them detected only once. The top ten clonotypes cover roughly 0.096% of the sample.

On this clonotype: There is no known antigen for this receptor. Nothing much larger sits one base from this clone, and base qualities are not available.

The V and J genes are TRBV4-2 and TRBJ2-6, with TRBD1 identical over 7 junction bases. The TCR was taken from a human donor in good health. The sequencing sample was made of CD4+ T cells from PBMCs. Read as DNA, the sequence is TGTGCCAGCAGCCAAGATAAGGACAGGTTCTCTGGGGCCAACGTCCTGACTTTC. It translates as CASSQDKDRFSGANVLTF.